The 25 T cell receptor beta chains listed next were all sequenced from one sample in a study of T cells after yellow fever vaccination. Each CDR3 protein is one row after TCRdb ran MiXCR on the 5' RACE reads. The sample lists approximately 130,000 distinct CDR3 sequences, roughly 15% occurring once. This sample comprised CD8+ T cells sorted from PBMCs, obtained 5 days after the yellow fever booster vaccination. The receptors stem from a man between 18 and 35 years old who received the YFV17D yellow fever vaccine.

This clonotype was recorded a few times. The rearrangement links TRBV24-1 to TRBJ2-1, with TRBD2 identical over 11 bases. V shed 4 bases and J 8 bases; nucleotides not matched to a gene: 6. The CDR3 has 15 residues. The germline V gene has CDR1 KGHDR and CDR2 SFDVKD. This CDR3 is CATSETGTSGDEQFF. The CDR3, as DNA: TGTGCCACCAGTGAAACCGGGACTAGCGGCGATGAGCAGTTCTTC.

This clonotype was observed a few times. The rearrangement joins TRBV10-3 to TRBJ2-1; 16 bases line up with TRBD2. From germline, CDR1 is ENHRY and CDR2 SYGVKD. V dropped 5 bases and J dropped 4; count of bases not matched to a gene: 14. This CDR3 spans 20 amino acids. CDR3 nucleotides: TGTGCCATCAGTCATCCGGGACTAGCGGGGGGGCCCCACGCGTACAATGAGCAGTTCTTC. It specifies CAISHPGLAGGPHAYNEQFF.

This clonotype has at least ten counts. The chain couples TRBV4-1 to TRBJ2-7; no firm D call. This CDR3 has 13 amino acids. The germline V gene encodes CDR1 MGHRA and CDR2 YSYEKL. V was pared by 1 base and J by 3 bases, with 7 bases between. CDR3 sequence (DNA): TGCGCCAGCAGCCAAGCCACATACTACGAGCAGTACTTC. This codes for CASSQATYYEQYF.

This clonotype was found a few times. This chain joins TRBV27 and TRBJ2-3; D unclear. Trimming removed 2 bases from V and 4 bases from J, with 10 bases in between. CDR1 is MNHEY, CDR2 SMNVEV, per germline (reference sequence). The CDR3 loop spans 14 amino acids. In nucleotides, the CDR3 is TGTGCCAGCAGTTTAAGTTCTCGATCAGATACGCAGTATTTT. Amino acid sequence: CASSLSSRSDTQYF.

V gene TRBV9 combines with J gene TRBJ2-3, with 8 bases that match TRBD2. In germline, CDR1 is SGDLS, CDR2 YYNGEE. CDR3 length: 16 amino acids. Trimming took 1 base from V and 0 from J; bases not matched to a gene: 4. The CDR3 reads CASSVRSGTSTDTQYF. The DNA of the CDR3 is TGTGCCAGCAGCGTACGTAGCGGGACTAGCACAGATACGCAGTATTTT.

V and J are TRBV6-5 and TRBJ1-5; possibly TRBD1 for D (6 bases). The CDR3 totals 15 residues. V lost 6 bases and J 4 bases, leaving 16 bases between the germline ends. Germline V gives CDR1 MNHEY, CDR2 SVGAGI. The CDR3: CASSVGGGRNQPQHF. CDR3 nucleotide sequence: TGTGCCAGCAGCGTGGGGGGGGGCCGAAATCAGCCCCAGCATTTT.

In this sample, this clonotype turned up a few times. This chain's CDR3 is CASSDPVFSSYEQYF. The CDR3, as DNA: TGTGCCAGCAGTGACCCGGTATTTAGCTCCTACGAGCAGTACTTC. This sequence joins TRBV6-4 and TRBJ2-7, with no clear D. V was cut by 2 bases and J by 0 bases, with 11 bases left in between. The CDR3 consists of 15 residues. The V gene's germline CDR1 is MRHNA and CDR2 SNTAGT.

The chain employs TRBV2 and TRBJ2-5, with TRBD2 matching over 11 bases. CDR1 and CDR2 (germline): SNHLY, FYNNEI. With V trimmed by 1 base and J by 1 base, 2 bases remained unmatched. The CDR3 is made up of 16 amino acids. For the CDR3, the DNA is TGTGCCAGCAGTGAAGTGGGACTAGCGGCCCAAGAGACCCAGTACTTC. As protein: CASSEVGLAAQETQYF.

This clonotype has more than one count but fewer than ten. The chain has TRBV4-3 and TRBJ2-3; TRBD2 aligns across 7 bases. The ends lost 1 base at V and 1 base at J; junction bases unmatched: 5. The CDR3 contains 16 residues. Germline V gene lookup returns CDR1 LGHNA and CDR2 YSLEER. The CDR3 nucleotides are TGCGCCAGCAGCCAAGGGGACTACCTCGGCACAGATACGCAGTATTTT. Encoded protein: CASSQGDYLGTDTQYF.

This chain links TRBV12-5 with TRBJ1-1; perhaps TRBD1 as D (5 bases). Trimming cost V 2 bases and J 2 bases, with 18 bases left between them. The CDR3 consists of 17 residues. Germline CDR1 LGHNT, CDR2 FRNRAP. The CDR3 nucleotides are TGTGCTAGTGGTTTGACCCGCCTCAGACAGATTAACACTGAAGCTTTCTTT. Amino acids: CASGLTRLRQINTEAFF.

The CDR3 DNA follows: TGTGCCATCAGTGAGGGTCAAGAAAACACCGGGGAGCTGTTTTTT. It encodes CAISEGQENTGELFF. The chain links TRBV10-3 to TRBJ2-2; D not resolved. The CDR3 sequence is 15 residues long. Trimming stripped 2 bases from V and 2 bases from J, with 9 bases between. Germline CDR1 reads ENHRY; CDR2 reads SYGVKD.

The chain recombines TRBV5-1 with TRBJ2-7, with a possible D match to TRBD2 (6 bases). With 4 bases removed from V and 1 base from J, the gap between germline ends came to 9 bases. This CDR3 is 13 amino acids long. Germline V gives CDR1 SGHRS, CDR2 YFSETQ. Written as DNA, the CDR3 is TGCGCCAGCAGCCTGGAGGGGTCCTACGAGCAGTACGTC. This encodes CASSLEGSYEQYV.

This chain joins TRBV7-9 and TRBJ2-1, with TRBD1 matching over 7 bases. V was clipped by 1 base and J by 6 bases; unmatched bases: 3. Germline CDR1 is SEHNR and CDR2 is FQNEAQ (reference sequence). This CDR3 contains 14 residues. The CDR3 nucleotides read TGTGCCAGCAGCTTAGACAGGGGTTTCAATGAGCAGTTCTTC. It is translated as CASSLDRGFNEQFF. The full variable domain, its missing parts supplied by reference TRBV7-9 and TRBJ2-1, is DTGVSQNPRHKITKRGQNVTFRCDPISEHNRLYWYRQTLGQGPEFLTYFQNEAQLEKSRLLSDRFSAERPKGSFSTLEIQRTEQGDSAMYLCASSLDRGFNEQFFGPGTRLTVL.

This chain joins TRBV6-5 and TRBJ2-5, with 8 bases aligning to TRBD1. CDR1 is MNHEY and CDR2 is SVGAGI in the germline V gene. The CDR3 length is 16 residues. The ends lost 6 bases at V and 5 bases at J; junction bases unmatched: 14. DNA of the CDR3: TGTGCCAGCAGCCTCATGATGGGACAGGTGTCGGAGACCCAGTACTTC. This encodes CASSLMMGQVSETQYF.

The CDR3 spells CASSPMEGSDTEAFF. CDR3 DNA: TGTGCCAGCAGCCCTATGGAGGGTTCGGACACTGAAGCTTTCTTT. The chain links TRBV7-6 to TRBJ1-1; D is undetermined. Trimming stripped 5 bases from V and 3 bases from J, with 16 bases between. The V gene's germline CDR1 is SGHVS and CDR2 FNYEAQ. The CDR3 runs 15 residues.

Only a few counts were recorded for this clonotype. The chain employs TRBV11-2 and TRBJ2-1, with TRBD1 identical over 7 bases. The CDR3 length is 15 residues. Germline V gene lookup returns CDR1 SGHAT and CDR2 FQNNGV. The V and J ends lost 7 bases and 2 bases, in that order; junction bases with no gene match: 8. The CDR3: CASTLYGTAYNEQFF. The CDR3 DNA follows: TGTGCCAGCACCCTTTATGGGACAGCCTACAATGAGCAGTTCTTC.

The chain uses TRBV4-2 and TRBJ1-1, with D perhaps matching TRBD1 (5 bases). This CDR3 is 14 amino acids long. Germline CDR1 is LGHNA and CDR2 is YNFKEQ. V lost 8 bases to trimming and J lost 4 bases, with 17 bases between them. CDR3 protein: CASDEGQGATEAFF. The CDR3 DNA reads as TGTGCCAGCGACGAGGGGCAGGGAGCCACTGAAGCTTTCTTT.

In DNA, the CDR3 is TGCGCCAGCAGCCAAGATTTCCCCAGCCAAGAGACCCAGTACTTC. It is translated as CASSQDFPSQETQYF. This chain links TRBV4-3 with TRBJ2-5; the D is unclear. This CDR3 is built from 15 residues. CDR1 is LGHNA, CDR2 YSLEER, per germline. V was shortened by 0 bases and J by 1 base, with 9 bases between the two germline ends.

The chain links TRBV7-9 to TRBJ2-2; the D is unclear. The germline gives CDR1 SEHNR, CDR2 FQNEAQ (reference sequence). The CDR3 is 15 amino acids. V gave up 0 bases and J gave up 6 bases, with 11 bases separating them. The CDR3 DNA is TGTGCCAGCAGCTTAGCCAGAACGGCACCCGGGGAGCTGTTTTTT. Translated: CASSLARTAPGELFF.

This clonotype was detected only a few times. V and J are TRBV27 and TRBJ2-7; D remains ambiguous. The CDR3 totals 13 residues. V was clipped by 8 bases and J by 3 bases, with 14 bases between them. Germline CDR1 is MNHEY and CDR2 is SMNVEV (reference sequence). The CDR3 DNA reads TGTGCCAGCGGTGAAGGACGGAGCTACGAGCAGTACTTC. The encoded protein is CASGEGRSYEQYF.

This rearrangement joins TRBV3-1 to TRBJ1-4, with D possibly being TRBD1 (5 bases). This CDR3 region has 16 residues. Germline V gene lookup returns CDR1 LGHDT and CDR2 YNNKEL (reference sequence). V lost 1 base to trimming and J lost 6 bases, with 15 bases between them. The CDR3 spells CASSQAGDRWDEKLFF. Written as DNA, the CDR3 is TGTGCCAGCAGCCAAGCCGGGGACCGGTGGGATGAAAAACTGTTTTTT.

This clonotype has a handful of counts. The chain is built from TRBV30 and TRBJ2-2; D perhaps matches TRBD1 (5 bases). This CDR3 region has 14 residues. Germline CDR1 GTSNPN, CDR2 SVGIG (reference sequence). For the CDR3, the DNA is TGTGCTGTGGAAGGAGACAGATACACCGGGGAGCTGTTTTTT. As protein: CAVEGDRYTGELFF. The full variable domain, completed using reference TRBV30 and TRBJ2-2, is SQTIHQWPATLVQPVGSPLSLECTVEGTSNPNLYWYRQAAGRGLQLLFYSVGIGQISSEVPQNLSASRPQDRQFILSSKKLLLSDSGFYLCAVEGDRYTGELFFGEGSRLTVL.

The J gene is TRBJ2-2, the V gene TRBV12-5; no reliable D call. The V end lost 6 bases, the J end lost 0 bases, and 2 bases lay between the germline ends. This CDR3 contains 12 residues. The germline CDR1 and CDR2 sequences are LGHNT and FRNRAP. CDR3 in amino acids: CASGANTGELFF. In DNA form, the CDR3 reads TGTGCTAGTGGCGCGAACACCGGGGAGCTGTTTTTT.

The V gene is TRBV12-3 or TRBV12-4, the J gene TRBJ1-1; D ambiguous. The CDR3 has 15 amino acids. The V end was cut by 7 bases, the J end by 10 bases, with 25 bases between. The CDR3 loop is CASTGESGLKEAAFF. For the CDR3, the DNA is TGTGCCAGCACGGGAGAATCTGGGCTCAAGGAAGCAGCTTTCTTT.

This clonotype was seen only a few times. The chain recombines TRBV6-5 with TRBJ1-1; D gene unclear. V lost 0 bases, J lost 0 bases, and 8 bases lay in between. Per the germline V gene, CDR1 is MNHEY and CDR2 is SVGAGI. The CDR3 loop spans 15 amino acids. The CDR3 region is CASSYSLWLNTEAFF. CDR3 nucleotides: TGTGCCAGCAGTTACTCGCTCTGGTTGAACACTGAAGCTTTCTTT.